The 29 T cell receptor beta chains below come from one sample, sequenced in a study of CD8+ T cells in alopecia areata. RNA was isolated and reverse transcribed to cDNA, the sequencing template. Here immunoSEQ multiplex PCR was the method, and the copy in TCRdb shows in-frame clones only, minus some. The sample consists of fewer than 40,000 clones, 62% of them appearing once. Material for sequencing was NKG2D-high CD8+ T cells sorted from blood. The origin of the receptors is a human donor with alopecia areata.

The chain employs TRBV7-3 and TRBJ2-3; 7 nucleotides align to TRBD2. The CDR3 runs to 16 residues. Germline values: CDR1 SGHTA, CDR2 FQGTGA. V lost 5 bases to trimming and J lost 0 bases; unmatched junction nucleotides: 8. The CDR3 loop reads CASSPGLGGSTDTQYF. DNA for the CDR3: TGTGCCAGCAGCCCCGGACTAGGCGGGAGCACAGATACGCAGTATTTT.

The chain combines TRBV7-9 with TRBJ2-7; D remains ambiguous. The V end lost 4 bases, the J end lost 4 bases, and 17 bases lay between the germline ends. CDR3 length: 15 amino acids. CDR1 is SEHNR, CDR2 FQNEAQ, per germline (reference sequence). Here the CDR3 reads CASSYSMTKGYEQYF. CDR3 DNA sequence: TGTGCCAGCAGCTACTCAATGACGAAAGGATACGAGCAGTACTTC.

The chain combines TRBV5-1 with TRBJ1-1; D is unclear. Germline V gives CDR1 SGHRS, CDR2 YFSETQ. This CDR3 is 13 amino acids long. V was shortened by 0 bases and J by 0 bases, with 3 bases between the two germline ends. The CDR3 coding sequence is TGCGCCAGCAGCTTGGGGTTGAACACTGAAGCTTTCTTT. Translation gives CASSLGLNTEAFF.

In its sample, this clone was seen once. The chain recombines TRBV27 with TRBJ2-1, with 9 bases matching TRBD1. The CDR3 sequence is 15 residues long. V was clipped by 5 bases and J by 6 bases; unmatched bases: 8. Germline CDR1 MNHEY, CDR2 SMNVEV (reference sequence). As DNA, the CDR3 is TGTGCCAGCAGTCGACCCGGGACAGGGAGCAATGAGCAGTTCTTC. It yields the protein CASSRPGTGSNEQFF.

The V call is TRBV25-1, the J call TRBJ2-3; TRBD1 aligns across 7 bases. CDR1 MGHDK and CDR2 SYGVNS come from the germline V gene. With 5 bases clipped from V and 8 bases from J, the junction kept 4 bases outside the gene matches. This CDR3 contains 12 residues. The DNA of the CDR3 is TGTGCCAGCAGTTCACAGGGGATTACGCAGTATTTT. It yields the protein CASSSQGITQYF.

This sequence joins TRBV14 and TRBJ2-3; 11 nucleotides match TRBD2. The J segment lost 4 bases and the V segment lost 2 bases, leaving 5 bases of the junction unmatched. Looked up from germline, CDR1 is SGHDN and CDR2 is FVKESK. This CDR3 is built from 16 residues. CDR3 sequence (DNA): TGTGCCAGCAGCCAACTAGCGGGGGGCTCACCAGATACGCAGTATTTT. This gives the protein CASSQLAGGSPDTQYF.

The chain joins TRBV4-1 to TRBJ2-7, with D perhaps matching TRBD2 (6 bases). The V gene's germline CDR1 is MGHRA and CDR2 YSYEKL. The V end lost 4 bases, the J end lost 0 bases, and 13 bases lay between the germline ends. CDR3 length: 15 residues. As DNA, the CDR3 is TGCGCCAGCAGCCCCGGGGGACTCCCCTCCTACGAGCAGTACTTC. Protein: CASSPGGLPSYEQYF.

The rearrangement joins TRBV6-6 to TRBJ2-1, with a possible D match to TRBD2 (5 bases). Germline V gene data show CDR1 as MNHNY and CDR2 as SVGAGI (reference sequence). The CDR3 covers 12 residues. V dropped 6 bases and J dropped 8 bases, with 11 bases sitting between them. CDR3 in amino acids: CASRYGGHEQFF. In DNA form, the CDR3 reads TGTGCCAGCAGGTATGGAGGTCATGAGCAGTTCTTC.

This clone has only a few counts. CDR3: CASSLLGVEDTQYF. CDR3 DNA: TGTGCCAGCAGCTTACTCGGAGTTGAAGATACGCAGTATTTT. The V and J genes are TRBV7-9 and TRBJ2-3, with D uncertain. The germline CDR1 and CDR2 sequences are SEHNR and FQNEAQ (reference sequence). CDR3 length: 14 residues. Trimming shortened V by 2 bases and J by 5 bases, and 11 bases separated the two germline ends.

The chain employs TRBV4-3 and TRBJ2-3; 14 bases fit TRBD2. CDR1 LGHNA and CDR2 YSLEER come from the germline V gene. CDR3 length: 16 amino acids. Trimming removed 1 base from V and 5 bases from J; junction bases left unmatched: 2. CDR3 sequence (DNA): TGCGCCAGCAGCCAAGGGACTAGCGGGGGGCTAGATACGCAGTATTTT. Its protein product is CASSQGTSGGLDTQYF.

This rearrangement joins TRBV18 to TRBJ2-3; either TRBD1 or TRBD2 may supply D (6 bases each). CDR1 KGHSH and CDR2 LQKENI come from the germline V gene. The CDR3 sequence is 15 residues long. V dropped 0 bases and J dropped 6 bases, with 13 bases sitting between them. CDR3 protein: CASSPPHREVDTQYF. For the CDR3, the DNA is TGTGCCAGCTCACCACCTCACAGGGAGGTGGATACGCAGTATTTT.

This chain joins TRBV29-1 and TRBJ2-5; TRBD1 might be the D (7 bases). Germline assignment: CDR1 SQVTM and CDR2 ANQGSEA. Between the trimmed V and J ends, which lost 0 bases and 5 bases, there was a span of 19 bases. The CDR3 is made up of 16 amino acids. The CDR3 DNA reads TGCAGCGTTGAAGAGCGCGGGACAGCCCCTGGGGAGACCCAGTACTTC. Protein product: CSVEERGTAPGETQYF.

The genes are TRBV7-2 and TRBJ2-6; 13 bases are a match to TRBD2. Germline V gene lookup returns CDR1 SGHTA and CDR2 FQGNSA. V shed 5 bases and J 2 bases; nucleotides not matched to a gene: 6. The CDR3 loop spans 18 amino acids. The CDR3 sequence: CASSLPTSGGAGANVLTF. CDR3 DNA: TGTGCCAGCAGCCTCCCTACTAGCGGGGGGGCTGGGGCCAACGTCCTGACTTTC.

The chain is built from TRBV6-6 and TRBJ2-7; D perhaps matches TRBD2 (5 bases). This CDR3 region has 13 residues. Trimming took 0 bases from V and 3 from J, leaving 6 bases between them. CDR1 and CDR2 from the germline V gene are MNHNY and SVGAGI (reference sequence). The CDR3 sequence: CASSYSAGYEQYF. The CDR3, as DNA: TGTGCCAGCAGTTACTCGGCGGGCTACGAGCAGTACTTC.

CDR3 DNA sequence: TGTGCCAGCAGCTCTCAGGGAACTGAAGCTTTCTTT. Its translation: CASSSQGTEAFF. V usage is TRBV7-6 and J usage is TRBJ1-1, with D possibly TRBD1 on 5 matching bases. This CDR3 contains 12 residues. With 4 bases removed from V and 5 bases from J, the gap between germline ends came to 8 bases. The germline gives CDR1 SGHVS, CDR2 FNYEAQ. The full variable domain, completed using reference TRBV7-6 and TRBJ1-1, is GAGVSQSPRYKVTKRGQDVALRCDPISGHVSLYWYRQALGQGPEFLTYFNYEAQQDKSGLPNDRFSAERPEGSISTLTIQRTEQRDSAMYRCASSSQGTEAFFGQGTRLTVV.

The CDR3: CASSLMTGGTEAFF. CDR3 sequence (DNA): TGTGCCAGCAGCTTGATGACAGGGGGAACTGAAGCTTTCTTT. The gene calls are TRBV7-9 and TRBJ1-1; 9 nucleotides agree with TRBD1. Trimming removed 3 bases from V and 5 bases from J; junction bases left unmatched: 4. The CDR3 spans 14 residues. Germline-derived CDR1 and CDR2 are SEHNR and FQNEAQ (reference sequence).

The rearrangement joins TRBV30 to TRBJ2-5, with 11 bases aligning to TRBD2. The V gene's germline CDR1 is GTSNPN and CDR2 SVGIG (reference sequence). V shed 0 bases, J shed 5 bases, and the junction held 5 bases outside the gene matches. This CDR3 is built from 15 residues. The CDR3: CAWSVTSGALETQYF. As DNA, the CDR3 is TGTGCCTGGAGTGTGACTAGCGGGGCGTTGGAGACCCAGTACTTC.

The V gene is TRBV28, the J gene TRBJ1-5, with 8 bases lining up with TRBD1. Germline CDR1 MDHEN, CDR2 SYDVKM. The CDR3 runs 13 residues. V dropped 6 bases and J dropped 4; count of bases not matched to a gene: 2. The CDR3 here is CASRTGGNQPQHF. CDR3 in DNA: TGTGCCAGCAGAACAGGGGGAAATCAGCCCCAGCATTTT.

The chain recombines TRBV11-3 with TRBJ2-3, with D perhaps being TRBD1 or TRBD2 (5 bases each). Trimming took off 1 base at V and 7 bases at J, with 6 bases between the two ends. Germline V gene data show CDR1 as SGHNT and CDR2 as YENEEA. This CDR3 has 12 amino acids. The CDR3, as DNA: TGTGCCAGCAGCTTAGGGGGGAATACGCAGTATTTT. It encodes CASSLGGNTQYF.

V usage is TRBV27 and J usage is TRBJ2-7, with 8 nucleotides matching TRBD1. The CDR3 extends over 14 amino acids. Germline V gene lookup returns CDR1 MNHEY and CDR2 SMNVEV (reference sequence). J lost 5 bases, V lost 7 bases, and 10 bases had no gene match. The CDR3 nucleotides read TGTGCCAGCACCCTTGGGTCAGGGGGCCACGAGCAGTACTTC. It encodes CASTLGSGGHEQYF.

The J gene is TRBJ1-5, the V gene TRBV5-6; 8 positions match TRBD1. This CDR3 is 14 amino acids long. CDR1 SGHDT and CDR2 YYEEEE come from the germline V gene. Losses at the gene ends were 0 bases for V and 6 bases for J; bases not matched to a gene: 2. CDR3 DNA: TGTGCCAGCAGCTTGGGGACAGGGAGTCAGCCCCAGCATTTT. Protein sequence: CASSLGTGSQPQHF.

The genes are TRBV5-6 and TRBJ1-2, with TRBD1 as a possible D gene (5 bases). CDR1 is SGHDT, CDR2 YYEEEE, per germline. This CDR3 has 15 amino acids. V was clipped by 2 bases and J by 4 bases, with 15 bases between them. CDR3 residues: CASSFYGRDSYGYTF. Written as DNA, the CDR3 is TGTGCCAGCAGCTTTTACGGCAGGGATTCCTATGGCTACACCTTC. Based on the CDR3 plus reference TRBV5-6 and TRBJ1-2, the full variable domain is DAGVTQSPTHLIKTRGQQVTLRCSPKSGHDTVSWYQQALGQGPQFIFQYYEEEERQRGNFPDRFSGHQFPNYSSELNVNALLLGDSALYLCASSFYGRDSYGYTFGSGTRLTVV.

The chain links TRBV15 to TRBJ2-3; TRBD1 or TRBD2 may be the D gene (6 bases each). The CDR3 runs 14 residues. Germline assignment: CDR1 LNHNV and CDR2 YYDKDF (reference sequence). The V and J ends lost 5 bases and 3 bases respectively, with 12 bases between them. The CDR3 spells CATSVGGTTDTQYF. The CDR3 nucleotides read TGTGCCACCAGCGTAGGGGGGACGACAGATACGCAGTATTTT.

The chain has TRBV28 and TRBJ2-3; D is undetermined. The V gene lost 4 bases and the J gene lost 5 bases, with 7 bases spanning the gap. Germline CDR1 reads MDHEN; CDR2 reads SYDVKM. The CDR3 has 12 amino acids. CDR3 residues: CASSSGRDTQYF. DNA of the CDR3: TGTGCCAGCAGTTCGGGCAGAGATACGCAGTATTTT.

The V gene is TRBV4-2, the J gene TRBJ2-7; D remains ambiguous. This CDR3 spans 11 amino acids. V was clipped by 0 bases and J by 5 bases, with 2 bases between them. The V gene's germline CDR1 is LGHNA and CDR2 YNFKEQ. DNA for the CDR3: TGTGCCAGCAGCCAAGACAACGAGCAGTACTTC. As protein: CASSQDNEQYF.

This rearrangement joins TRBV19 to TRBJ2-7; D may be TRBD2 (5 bases). Trimming cost V 3 bases and J 7 bases, with 16 bases left between them. This CDR3 contains 14 residues. Germline V gene lookup returns CDR1 LNHDA and CDR2 SQIVND (reference sequence). The DNA of the CDR3 is TGTGCCAGTAGTATCGTTTCGGAGGCTACGGAGCAGTACTTC. Translating gives CASSIVSEATEQYF. Full variable domain (missing parts from reference TRBV19 and TRBJ2-7): DGGITQSPKYLFRKEGQNVTLSCEQNLNHDAMYWYRQDPGQGLRLIYYSQIVNDFQKGDIAEGYSVSREKKESFPLTVTSAQKNPTAFYLCASSIVSEATEQYFGPGTRLTVT.

The rearrangement uses TRBV9 and TRBJ2-1, with D perhaps being TRBD1 or TRBD2 (6 bases each). This CDR3 comprises 14 residues. Germline-derived CDR1 and CDR2 are SGDLS and YYNGEE. The ends were cut back, 5 bases at V and 6 bases at J, with 15 bases in the middle. CDR3 nucleotide sequence: TGTGCCAGCAGATCCTGGGGGGCAGGCAATGAGCAGTTCTTC. Translating it yields CASRSWGAGNEQFF.

The CDR3 nucleotides read TGCGCCAGCAGCCGCCGAGGGGAGCACGCGAACACCGGGGAGCTGTTTTTT. Protein: CASSRRGEHANTGELFF. The chain carries TRBV5-1 and TRBJ2-2; D tentatively reads TRBD1 or TRBD2 (5 bases each). The CDR3 totals 17 residues. The V and J ends lost 4 bases and 0 bases respectively, with 16 bases between them. Germline assignment: CDR1 SGHRS and CDR2 YFSETQ.

The chain combines TRBV11-2 with TRBJ1-4, with D unclear. Deletions cut 8 bases from V and 6 bases from J, with 13 bases between. The CDR3 is made up of 13 amino acids. Germline loops: CDR1 SGHAT, CDR2 FQNNGV. CDR3 region: CASRGGLDEKLFF. Written as DNA, the CDR3 is TGTGCCAGCCGAGGCGGCCTGGATGAAAAACTGTTTTTT.